The 21 T cell receptor beta chains below come from one sample, sequenced in a study of identical twins. TCRdb recomputed calls from the 5' RACE reads with MiXCR, one row per CDR3 protein. The table lists approximately 700,000 distinct CDR3 sequences, 15% to 20% of them singletons, with 10% to 15% in the top ten. The sample also formed part of further work on T cells expressing NK-cell markers.

The specimen sequenced was PBMCs. These receptors were taken from a woman aged 18-29 years in good health.

In this sample, this clonotype turned up a few times. V is TRBV5-5 and J is TRBJ1-5; D not resolved. From germline, CDR1 is SGHKS and CDR2 YYEKEE (reference sequence). The V and J ends lost 4 bases and 5 bases respectively, with 16 bases between them. The CDR3 has 15 residues. CDR3 region: CASSRTGRSDQPQHF. In DNA, the CDR3 is TGTGCCAGCAGCCGTACCGGGAGATCAGATCAGCCCCAGCATTTT.

This clonotype was seen more than once but under ten times. V and J are TRBV21-1 and TRBJ2-6; the DNA was not used to check the table's D call, TRBD1. TRBV21-1 is a pseudogene. The CDR3 spans 12 residues. CDR3 DNA: TGTGCCAGCCCCCCCGAGGCCAACGTCCTGACTTTC. This codes for CASPPEANVLTF.

The gene calls are TRBV12-3 or TRBV12-4 and TRBJ2-1; D is ambiguous. The V gene lost 1 base and the J gene lost 11 bases, with 9 bases spanning the gap. CDR3 length: 12 amino acids. The CDR3 region is CASSLVMRKQFF. The CDR3 nucleotides read TGTGCCAGCAGTTTAGTGATGCGTAAGCAGTTCTTC.

This clonotype was seen at least ten times. This chain connects TRBV12-3 or TRBV12-4 to TRBJ2-7, with D perhaps given as TRBD1 or TRBD2 (5 bases each). Trimming left V 3 bases short and J 6 bases short, with 15 bases between. The CDR3 consists of 14 residues. This CDR3 reads CASSFQGPSLEQYF. The CDR3 DNA is TGTGCCAGCAGTTTCCAGGGACCATCTCTCGAGCAGTACTTC.

This clonotype was seen a handful of times. The rearrangement links TRBV5-1 to TRBJ2-3; TRBD1 might be the D (6 bases). Germline V CDR1 and CDR2: SGHRS, YFSETQ. The CDR3 contains 17 residues. Between the trimmed V and J ends, which lost 0 bases and 0 bases, there was a span of 14 bases. The CDR3 region is CASSLVRGGTSTDTQYF. CDR3 nucleotides: TGCGCCAGCAGCTTGGTACGTGGGGGCACTAGCACAGATACGCAGTATTTT. The variable domain in full, with the rest retrieved from reference TRBV5-1 and TRBJ2-3, is KAGVTQTPRYLIKTRGQQVTLSCSPISGHRSVSWYQQTPGQGLQFLFEYFSETQRNKGNFPGRFSGRQFSNSRSEMNVSTLELGDSALYLCASSLVRGGTSTDTQYFGPGTRLTVL.

The rearrangement links TRBV5-1 to TRBJ2-1; TRBD2 agrees at 9 bases. CDR1 and CDR2 from the germline V gene are SGHRS and YFSETQ. J gave up 2 bases and V 0 bases, and 3 bases lay outside the gene matches. The CDR3 totals 16 residues. This CDR3 is CASSLGPSGAYNEQFF. In nucleotides, the CDR3 is TGCGCCAGCAGCTTGGGACCTAGCGGGGCCTACAATGAGCAGTTCTTC.

Regarding this clonotype: This could be a read error, since a much larger clone is one nucleotide away. The V call is TRBV5-1, the J call TRBJ1-5; D gene unclear. The CDR3 sequence is 13 residues long. Germline loops: CDR1 SGHRS, CDR2 YFSETQ. V was shortened by 1 base and J by 3 bases, with 5 bases between the two germline ends. Here the CDR3 reads CASSLMANQPQHF. The CDR3 DNA reads TGCGCCAGCAGCTTGATGGCCAATCAGCCCCAGCATTTT.

V gene TRBV2 combines with J gene TRBJ1-1, with D tentatively TRBD1 (6 bases). Germline-derived CDR1 and CDR2 are SNHLY and FYNNEI. Trimming cost V 4 bases and J 1 base, with 13 bases left between them. This CDR3 spans 15 amino acids. The CDR3 DNA reads TGTGCCAGCAGTGCCCGCGGGACACGGAACACTGAAGCTTTCTTT. The encoded protein is CASSARGTRNTEAFF.

This clonotype appeared a few times. The gene calls are TRBV9 and TRBJ2-3, with 9 bases that match TRBD2. The CDR3 contains 16 residues. The trim removed 3 bases at V and 3 bases at J, leaving 8 bases unmatched. Germline loops: CDR1 SGDLS, CDR2 YYNGEE. The CDR3 is CASSGASGGWTDTQYF. The CDR3 DNA follows: TGTGCCAGCAGCGGAGCGAGCGGGGGGTGGACAGATACGCAGTATTTT.

This clonotype was recorded many times. The gene calls are TRBV12-3 or TRBV12-4 and TRBJ1-1; 7 nucleotides line up with TRBD1. This CDR3 has 13 residues. Trimming cost V 5 bases and J 4 bases; bases outside gene matches: 4. CDR3 nucleotide sequence: TGTGCCAGCAGTCTACAGGGGTCCACTGAAGCTTTCTTT. Translating gives CASSLQGSTEAFF.

This clonotype was seen a handful of times. This chain joins TRBV5-1 and TRBJ2-7; D is perhaps TRBD1 (6 bases). V gave up 2 bases and J gave up 6 bases, with 15 bases separating them. The CDR3 contains 14 residues. Germline values: CDR1 SGHRS, CDR2 YFSETQ. The CDR3 DNA reads as TGCGCCAGCAGCTTAAGCCAGGGGACGTCCGAGCAGTACTTC. This gives the protein CASSLSQGTSEQYF.

V is TRBV5-1 and J is TRBJ2-1; 7 nucleotides align to TRBD2. With V trimmed by 4 bases and J by 6 bases, 13 bases remained unmatched. CDR1 and CDR2 from the germline V gene are SGHRS and YFSETQ. This CDR3 is 16 amino acids long. CDR3 DNA: TGCGCCAGCAGCAGGGCTAGCGGCGCCCTCGCCAATGAGCAGTTCTTC. Its translation: CASSRASGALANEQFF.

The chain employs TRBV5-1 and TRBJ2-1; D is unclear. V dropped 0 bases and J dropped 4 bases, with 11 bases sitting between them. The V gene's germline CDR1 is SGHRS and CDR2 YFSETQ. This CDR3 has 15 amino acids. CDR3 bases: TGCGCCAGCAGCTTGGAATTTGGCGCGTACAATGAGCAGTTCTTC. Amino acids: CASSLEFGAYNEQFF.

A few counts support this clonotype. The chain carries TRBV4-1 and TRBJ2-7; 10 nucleotides match TRBD1. From germline, CDR1 is MGHRA and CDR2 YSYEKL. V was clipped by 4 bases and J by 0 bases; unmatched bases: 3. This CDR3 comprises 15 residues. The CDR3 loop is CASSLGQGNSYEQYF. As DNA, the CDR3 is TGCGCCAGCAGCCTGGGACAGGGGAACTCCTACGAGCAGTACTTC.

The chain combines TRBV13 with TRBJ2-7; D is possibly TRBD1 or TRBD2 (5 bases each). Trimming stripped 1 base from V and 4 bases from J, with 17 bases between. In germline, CDR1 is PRHDT, CDR2 FYEKMQ (reference sequence). The CDR3 extends over 16 amino acids. CDR3 in amino acids: CASSLVRRGTGYEQYF. The CDR3 DNA is TGTGCCAGCAGCTTAGTCCGTCGAGGGACCGGGTACGAGCAGTACTTC.

This clonotype was seen more than once but under ten times. The chain couples TRBV20-1 to TRBJ2-1, with 9 nucleotides matching TRBD2. The CDR3 consists of 12 residues. Germline loops: CDR1 DFQATT, CDR2 SNEGSKA (reference sequence). With 5 bases clipped from V and 5 bases from J, the junction kept 1 base outside the gene matches. CDR3 coding DNA: TGCAGTGCTCAGCGGGGGGACAATGAGCAGTTCTTC. It encodes CSAQRGDNEQFF.

The chain joins TRBV12-3 or TRBV12-4 to TRBJ2-7; D perhaps matches TRBD2 (5 bases). The CDR3 length is 15 residues. V lost 5 bases, J lost 4 bases, and 18 bases lay in between. CDR3 sequence reads: CASSPRTGYPYEQYF. In DNA form, the CDR3 reads TGTGCCAGCAGTCCGAGGACGGGATACCCGTACGAGCAGTACTTC.

This clonotype turned up a few times. The chain links TRBV12-3 or TRBV12-4 to TRBJ1-2, with 8 nucleotides matching TRBD1. This CDR3 spans 14 amino acids. V was pared by 8 bases and J by 4 bases, with 9 bases of the junction left unmatched. CDR3 DNA: TGTGCCAGCTGGGGCAGGGGGCAGAGCTATGGCTACACCTTC. As protein: CASWGRGQSYGYTF.

This clonotype occurred a few times. This chain uses TRBV27 with TRBJ1-4; D unclear. The CDR3 sequence is 12 residues long. Trimming took 7 bases from V and 7 from J, leaving 10 bases between them. CDR1 and CDR2 from the germline V gene are MNHEY and SMNVEV (reference sequence). CDR3 protein: CASKGGLEKLFF. In nucleotides, the CDR3 is TGTGCCAGCAAGGGAGGGCTTGAAAAACTGTTTTTT. Using reference TRBV27 and TRBJ1-4 for the parts outside the CDR3, the full variable domain is EAQVTQNPRYLITVTGKKLTVTCSQNMNHEYMSWYRQDPGLGLRQIYYSMNVEVTDKGDVPEGYKVSRKEKRNFPLILESPSPNQTSLYFCASKGGLEKLFFGSGTQLSVL.

V and J are TRBV9 and TRBJ2-4, with TRBD2 as a possible D gene (5 bases). This CDR3 has 15 amino acids. V was trimmed by 3 bases and J by 0 bases, leaving 10 bases between them. Germline lookup yields CDR1 SGDLS and CDR2 YYNGEE. CDR3 sequence: CASSAGDIAKNIQYF. CDR3 nucleotides: TGTGCCAGCAGCGCCGGGGATATAGCCAAAAACATTCAGTACTTC.

This clonotype was counted ten times or more. The V and J genes are TRBV20-1 and TRBJ1-1; maybe TRBD1 (5 bases). Germline-derived CDR1 and CDR2 are DFQATT and SNEGSKA (reference sequence). V lost 3 bases, J lost 2 bases, and 10 bases lay in between. The CDR3 extends over 13 amino acids. CDR3 protein: CSARPQGNTEAFF. The CDR3 nucleotides are TGCAGTGCTAGGCCTCAGGGAAACACTGAAGCTTTCTTT.